Below, 17 T cell receptor delta chains from the same sample are listed, as sequenced in a study of Vδ1+ human thymocytes. Extracted RNA was reverse transcribed into cDNA. The CDR3 regions were amplified by multiplex PCR from V-gene primers to a constant-region primer. TCRdb repeated clone calling on the multiplex PCR reads with CATT. Of tens of thousands of delta-chain clones listed, 6.5% to 10% are singletons. Findings and caveats of the study: Highly polyclonal TRG and TRD repertoires with Gaussian CDR3 length distributions appeared in thymus.

Their antigen targets remain unknown. The sequenced material came from Vdelta1+ gamma-delta thymocytes from the thymus. The subset: FACS-sorted CD3+ TCRalphabeta- TCRVdelta1+ TCRVdelta2- thymocytes. These receptors were taken from a child younger than two who had congenital heart surgery.

Only a few counts were recorded for this clone. The genes are TRDV1 and TRDJ1, with unresolved D. Trimming removed 2 bases from V and 0 bases from J, with 7 bases in between. The CDR3 sequence is 14 residues long. Germline CDR1 and CDR2: TSWWSYY and QGS. This chain's CDR3 is CALGEWYHTDKLIF. The DNA of the CDR3 is TGTGCTCTTGGGGAATGGTATCACACCGATAAACTCATCTTT.

This clone was observed a handful of times. An end of the junction differs from the germline gene, which may be a read error. The rearrangement joins TRDV1 to TRDJ1; 10 bases map to TRDD3. Germline V lookup: CDR1 TSWWSYY, CDR2 QGS. This CDR3 contains 20 residues. The CDR3 bases are TGTGCCCTTGGGGAAGTCAGGCGGCTACTGGGGGATTGGGGAACCGATAAACTCATCTTT. This codes for CALGEVRRLLGDWGTDKLIF.

This rearrangement joins TRDV1 to TRDJ1; tentatively, D is TRDD3 (6 bases). This CDR3 region has 30 residues. Trimming cost V 0 bases and J 5 bases, with 58 bases left between them. Germline V gene lookup returns CDR1 TSWWSYY and CDR2 QGS. This chain's CDR3 is CALGELNPLLGHAAVHGPGIRRPIQDKLIF. CDR3 in DNA: TGTGCTCTTGGGGAACTAAATCCCCTTCTGGGGCACGCGGCGGTCCATGGACCGGGGATTAGGAGGCCGATTCAGGATAAACTCATCTTT.

This clone was observed a few times. This chain joins TRDV1 and TRDJ1; D is perhaps TRDD3 (6 bases). The CDR3 is 23 residues long. Trimming left V 4 bases short and J 0 bases short, with 36 bases between. Germline-derived CDR1 and CDR2 are TSWWSYY and QGS. In nucleotides, the CDR3 is TGTGCTCTTGGGGGCAGACCCTTTCCCAGGGTCATACTGGGCCCCTTTTACACCGATAAACTCATCTTT. Encoded protein: CALGGRPFPRVILGPFYTDKLIF.

This clone was seen only a few times. The J gene is TRDJ1, the V gene TRDV1; 7 bases line up with TRDD3. Germline matching of the DNA provided the J gene here, since TCRdb leaves it blank. Germline V gene sequence: CDR1 TSWWSYY, CDR2 QGS. V shed 4 bases, J shed 2 bases, and the junction held 13 bases outside the gene matches. This CDR3 spans 17 amino acids. The CDR3 DNA follows: TGTGCTCTTGGGGCTCGCTACTGGGGCGGGGGAACCGATAAACTCATCTTT. The encoded protein is CALGARYWGGGTDKLIF.

In its sample, this clone was seen a few times. This chain connects TRDV1 to TRDJ2; D gene ambiguous. The CDR3 is made up of 17 amino acids. Germline V gene sequence: CDR1 TSWWSYY, CDR2 QGS. V was trimmed by 2 bases and J by 4 bases, leaving 17 bases between them. CDR3 coding DNA: TGTGCTCTTGGGGAATATGGTGTCGGGGTTTGGACAGCACAACTCTTCTTT. Translated: CALGEYGVGVWTAQLFF.

This clone was seen only a few times. This sequence joins TRDV1 and TRDJ1; D might be TRDD2 (6 bases). The V gene lost 5 bases and the J gene lost 1 base, with 26 bases spanning the gap. Per the germline V gene, CDR1 is TSWWSYY and CDR2 is QGS. The CDR3 is made up of 19 amino acids. CDR3 nucleotides: TGTGCTCTTGGGTTTCCCCCACTTCCTTGGCTTAGGATCACCGATAAACTCATCTTT. It specifies CALGFPPLPWLRITDKLIF.

V usage is TRDV1 and J usage is TRDJ1; the match to TRDD3 covers 9 bases. CDR3 length: 18 amino acids. With V trimmed by 5 bases and J by 2 bases, 15 bases remained unmatched. Germline values: CDR1 TSWWSYY, CDR2 QGS. The chain's CDR3 is CALGHQPHWGDTTDKLIF. CDR3 coding DNA: TGTGCTCTTGGGCACCAACCCCACTGGGGGGATACTACCGATAAACTCATCTTT.

Only a few counts were recorded for this clone. The chain is built from TRDV1 and TRDJ1, with 13 bases matching TRDD3. Germline CDR1 is TSWWSYY and CDR2 is QGS. The CDR3 covers 21 residues. V shed 4 bases, J shed 5 bases, and the junction held 22 bases outside the gene matches. The CDR3 DNA follows: TGTGCTCTTGGGGTTGCTTCCGCCCTGGCCATACTGGGGGATACGTCGGATAAACTCATCTTT. This encodes CALGVASALAILGDTSDKLIF.

J is TRDJ1 and V is TRDV1; D perhaps matches TRDD3 (6 bases). CDR3 length: 18 residues. Trimming took 0 bases from V and 0 from J, leaving 17 bases between them. Germline lookup yields CDR1 TSWWSYY and CDR2 QGS. The CDR3 DNA follows: TGTGCTCTTGGGGAACTGGGGGACATACATCAACACACCGATAAACTCATCTTT. This translates into CALGELGDIHQHTDKLIF.

The chain employs TRDV1 and TRDJ1; 11 bases map to TRDD3. The J segment lost 2 bases and the V segment lost 5 bases, leaving 28 bases of the junction unmatched. Germline V gene lookup returns CDR1 TSWWSYY and CDR2 QGS. The CDR3 spans 23 residues. The CDR3 DNA reads TGTGCTCTTGGGATTCCCCTTCCTACGTACGGATTGGGGGATACGGGGGTAACCGATAAACTCATCTTT. The encoded protein is CALGIPLPTYGLGDTGVTDKLIF.

V gene TRDV1 combines with J gene TRDJ1; TRDD3 matches 11 bases. This CDR3 is built from 19 residues. The germline V gene has CDR1 TSWWSYY and CDR2 QGS. Germline trimming cut 2 bases from V and 0 bases from J; bases unmatched to any gene: 11. Here the CDR3 DNA reads TGTGCTCTTGGGGAAAGACCGGGTACTGGGGGATATCACACCGATAAACTCATCTTT. Translating gives CALGERPGTGGYHTDKLIF.

The chain employs TRDV1 and TRDJ1, with 10 bases fitting TRDD3. The CDR3 loop spans 18 amino acids. Germline CDR1 reads TSWWSYY; CDR2 reads QGS. The V gene end was trimmed by 4 bases and the J gene end by 0 bases; junction bases not matched to a gene: 11. This CDR3 is CALGVHGTGGFYTDKLIF. The DNA for the CDR3 is TGTGCTCTTGGGGTTCACGGTACTGGGGGATTTTACACCGATAAACTCATCTTT.

The chain is built from TRDV1 and TRDJ1, with 8 bases identical to TRDD3. This CDR3 comprises 22 residues. Germline V gene sequence: CDR1 TSWWSYY, CDR2 QGS. Trimming cost V 2 bases and J 0 bases; bases outside gene matches: 23. CDR3 in amino acids: CALGESSPLLGDIHRYTDKLIF. In DNA, the CDR3 is TGTGCTCTTGGGGAATCTTCCCCACTCCTGGGGGACATTCACAGGTACACCGATAAACTCATCTTT.

This clone appeared a few times. The J gene is TRDJ1, the V gene TRDV1; 8 bases are shared with TRDD3. Trimming cost V 0 bases and J 8 bases; bases outside gene matches: 11. This CDR3 comprises 16 residues. In germline, CDR1 is TSWWSYY, CDR2 QGS. Here the CDR3 DNA reads TGTGCTCTTGGGGAACTAGATTCTGGGGGAAGAGGGAAACTCATCTTT. Translating it yields CALGELDSGGRGKLIF.

The rearrangement joins TRDV1 to TRDJ1, with 8 bases lining up with TRDD3. CDR1 TSWWSYY and CDR2 QGS come from the germline V gene. Unmatched junction bases numbered 3, after V lost 1 base and J lost 2 bases. CDR3 length equals 15 residues. The CDR3 sequence is CALGERGIWTDKLIF. The CDR3, as DNA: TGTGCTCTTGGGGAACGGGGGATATGGACCGATAAACTCATCTTT.

This clone was counted a few times. The chain employs TRDV1 and TRDJ1, with D perhaps TRDD3 (6 bases). The V end was cut by 4 bases, the J end by 0 bases, with 21 bases between. In germline, CDR1 is TSWWSYY, CDR2 QGS. CDR3 size: 18 residues. CDR3 bases: TGTGCTCTTGGGGTGTCGAATACTGGGTGTCAATACACCGATAAACTCATCTTT. It specifies CALGVSNTGCQYTDKLIF.